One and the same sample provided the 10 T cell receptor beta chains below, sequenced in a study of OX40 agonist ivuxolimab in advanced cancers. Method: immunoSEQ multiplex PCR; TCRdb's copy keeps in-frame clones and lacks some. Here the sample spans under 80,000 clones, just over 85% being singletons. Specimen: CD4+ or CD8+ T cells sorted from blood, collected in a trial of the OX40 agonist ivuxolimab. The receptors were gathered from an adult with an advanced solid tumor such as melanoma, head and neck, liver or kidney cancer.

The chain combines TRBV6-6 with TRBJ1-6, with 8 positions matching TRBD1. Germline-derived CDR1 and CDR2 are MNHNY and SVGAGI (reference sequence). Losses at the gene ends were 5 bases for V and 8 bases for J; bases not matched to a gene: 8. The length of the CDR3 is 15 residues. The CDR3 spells CASSRQGLGYSPLHF. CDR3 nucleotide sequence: TGTGCCAGCAGTCGACAGGGGCTAGGTTATTCACCCCTCCACTTT.

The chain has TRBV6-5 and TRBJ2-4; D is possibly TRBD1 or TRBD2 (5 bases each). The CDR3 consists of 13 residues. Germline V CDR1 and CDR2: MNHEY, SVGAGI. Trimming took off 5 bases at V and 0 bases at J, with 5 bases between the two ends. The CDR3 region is CASSGTAKNIQYF. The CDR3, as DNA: TGTGCCAGCAGTGGGACAGCCAAAAACATTCAGTACTTC.

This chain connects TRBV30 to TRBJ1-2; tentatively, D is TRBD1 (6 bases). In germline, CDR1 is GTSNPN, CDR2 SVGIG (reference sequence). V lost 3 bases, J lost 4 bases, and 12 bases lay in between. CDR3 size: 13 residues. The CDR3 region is CAWRKTGIYGYTF. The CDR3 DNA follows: TGTGCCTGGAGAAAAACAGGGATCTATGGCTACACCTTC.

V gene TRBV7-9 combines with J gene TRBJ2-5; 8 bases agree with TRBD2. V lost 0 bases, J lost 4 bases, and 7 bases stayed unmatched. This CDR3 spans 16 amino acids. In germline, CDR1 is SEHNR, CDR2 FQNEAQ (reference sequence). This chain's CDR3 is CASSLASTAGVETQYF. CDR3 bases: TGTGCCAGCAGCTTAGCGTCTACAGCGGGGGTAGAGACCCAGTACTTC.

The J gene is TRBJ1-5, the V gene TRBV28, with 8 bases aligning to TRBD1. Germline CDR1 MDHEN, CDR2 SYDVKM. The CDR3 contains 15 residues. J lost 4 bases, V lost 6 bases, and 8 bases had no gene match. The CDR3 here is CASRPGTGGNQPQHF. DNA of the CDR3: TGTGCCAGCAGACCCGGGACAGGAGGAAATCAGCCCCAGCATTTT.

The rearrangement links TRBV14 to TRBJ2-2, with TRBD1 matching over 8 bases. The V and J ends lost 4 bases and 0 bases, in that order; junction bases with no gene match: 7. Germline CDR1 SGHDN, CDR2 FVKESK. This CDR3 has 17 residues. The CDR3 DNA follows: TGTGCCAGCAGCCTGGACAGGGCTCCCGCGAACACCGGGGAGCTGTTTTTT. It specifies CASSLDRAPANTGELFF. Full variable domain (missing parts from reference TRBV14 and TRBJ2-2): EAGVTQFPSHSVIEKGQTVTLRCDPISGHDNLYWYRRVMGKEIKFLLHFVKESKQDESGMPNNRFLAERTGGTYSTLKVQPAELEDSGVYFCASSLDRAPANTGELFFGEGSRLTVL.

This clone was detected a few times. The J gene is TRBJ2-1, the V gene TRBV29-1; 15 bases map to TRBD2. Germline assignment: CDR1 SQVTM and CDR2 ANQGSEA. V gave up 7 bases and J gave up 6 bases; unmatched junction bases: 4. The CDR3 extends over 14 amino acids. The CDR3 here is CSAGLAGGPNEQFF. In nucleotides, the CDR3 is TGCAGCGCCGGACTAGCGGGAGGGCCCAATGAGCAGTTCTTC.

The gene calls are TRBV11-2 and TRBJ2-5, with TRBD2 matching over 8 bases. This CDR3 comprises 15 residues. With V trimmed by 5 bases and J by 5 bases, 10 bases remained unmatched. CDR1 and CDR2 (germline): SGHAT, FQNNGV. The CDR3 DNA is TGTGCCAGCAGCCCCATACGGGGGGGGCGGGAGACCCAGTACTTC. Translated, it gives CASSPIRGGRETQYF.

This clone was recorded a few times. CDR3 protein: CASSLESTGKNSPLHF. In DNA, the CDR3 is TGTGCCAGCAGCTTAGAGTCGACAGGGAAGAATTCACCCCTCCACTTT. The J gene is TRBJ1-6, the V gene TRBV7-6, with 7 positions matching TRBD1. The trim removed 1 base at V and 7 bases at J, leaving 7 bases unmatched. From germline, CDR1 is SGHVS and CDR2 FNYEAQ. CDR3 length equals 16 residues.

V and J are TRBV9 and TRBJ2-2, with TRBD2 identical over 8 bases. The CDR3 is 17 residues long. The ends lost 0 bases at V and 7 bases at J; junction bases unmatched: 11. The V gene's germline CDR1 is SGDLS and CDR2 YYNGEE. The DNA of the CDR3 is TGTGCCAGCAGCGTAGCTACTCCCCGGGAGGGCATCGGGGAGCTGTTTTTT. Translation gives CASSVATPREGIGELFF.